A single sample is the source of the 27 T cell receptor beta chains below, sequenced in a study of T cell responses to AZD1222 COVID-19 vaccine. Produced via immunoSEQ multiplex PCR; TCRdb's table is partial and in-frame only. The data show about 130,000 clones, about 91% seen once. The starting material was peripheral blood, obtained on day 0 of AZD1222 vaccination. The receptors originated from an adult in good health.

As DNA, the CDR3 is TGTGCCAGCCCGACCGGGACAGGAAGGGTCACTGAAGCTTTCTTT. Translating gives CASPTGTGRVTEAFF. V gene TRBV2 combines with J gene TRBJ1-1, with TRBD1 matching over 8 bases. The germline gives CDR1 SNHLY, CDR2 FYNNEI. The V gene end was trimmed by 8 bases and the J gene end by 4 bases; junction bases not matched to a gene: 12. The CDR3 contains 15 residues.

This chain connects TRBV30 to TRBJ1-5; a weak D match, TRBD1 (6 bases). CDR1 is GTSNPN and CDR2 is SVGIG in the germline V gene (reference sequence). The CDR3 length is 13 residues. V was trimmed by 0 bases and J by 4 bases, leaving 7 bases between them. CDR3 sequence: CAWSVGGNQPQHF. CDR3 DNA: TGTGCCTGGAGTGTAGGGGGGAATCAGCCCCAGCATTTT. Combining the CDR3 with reference TRBV30 and TRBJ1-5 gives the whole variable domain SQTIHQWPATLVQPVGSPLSLECTVEGTSNPNLYWYRQAAGRGLQLLFYSVGIGQISSEVPQNLSASRPQDRQFILSSKKLLLSDSGFYLCAWSVGGNQPQHFGDGTRLSIL.

The chain is built from TRBV7-9 and TRBJ1-4; maybe TRBD1 (5 bases). Trimming cost V 6 bases and J 4 bases, with 21 bases left between them. The CDR3 has 17 residues. Germline values: CDR1 SEHNR, CDR2 FQNEAQ (reference sequence). CDR3 loop: CASRGSRIGTDNEKLFF. DNA of the CDR3: TGTGCCAGCAGGGGGAGCCGGATTGGGACCGATAATGAAAAACTGTTTTTT.

The chain recombines TRBV19 with TRBJ1-1; possibly TRBD1 for D (6 bases). V was shortened by 2 bases and J by 11 bases, with 12 bases between the two germline ends. Germline V gene lookup returns CDR1 LNHDA and CDR2 SQIVND (reference sequence). CDR3 length equals 12 residues. CDR3 DNA: TGTGCCAGTAGTATACGGGGGGCGCGGGCTTTCTTT. Protein: CASSIRGARAFF.

The V and J genes are TRBV19 and TRBJ2-5; perhaps TRBD1 as D (6 bases). In germline, CDR1 is LNHDA, CDR2 SQIVND (reference sequence). With 4 bases removed from V and 5 bases from J, the gap between germline ends came to 17 bases. CDR3 length equals 15 residues. The CDR3 loop reads CASSNSPTGMETQYF. CDR3 bases: TGTGCCAGTAGTAATAGCCCCACAGGGATGGAGACCCAGTACTTC.

The chain recombines TRBV3-1 (or the pseudogene TRBV3-2) with TRBJ2-2, with D uncertain. Trimming removed 2 bases at V and 1 base at J, with 8 bases between. This CDR3 region has 15 residues. The germline CDR1 and CDR2 sequences are LGHDT and YNNKEL (reference sequence). The chain's CDR3 is CASSQLDRNTGELFF. CDR3 nucleotide sequence: TGTGCCAGCAGCCAACTGGACCGGAACACCGGGGAGCTGTTTTTT.

This chain uses TRBV5-6 with TRBJ2-1; unclear D gene. V lost 4 bases and J 0 bases, leaving 14 bases between the germline ends. Germline CDR1 and CDR2: SGHDT and YYEEEE. The CDR3 runs to 16 residues. The CDR3 nucleotides are TGTGCCAGCAGCGCCTTAGCCAACCCCTCCTACAATGAGCAGTTCTTC. Translation: CASSALANPSYNEQFF. The full variable domain, completed using reference TRBV5-6 and TRBJ2-1, is DAGVTQSPTHLIKTRGQQVTLRCSPKSGHDTVSWYQQALGQGPQFIFQYYEEEERQRGNFPDRFSGHQFPNYSSELNVNALLLGDSALYLCASSALANPSYNEQFFGPGTRLTVL.

The chain has TRBV19 and TRBJ1-4; D remains ambiguous. Germline V gives CDR1 LNHDA, CDR2 SQIVND (reference sequence). With 2 bases removed from V and 0 bases from J, the gap between germline ends came to 13 bases. The CDR3 consists of 17 residues. CDR3 protein: CASSIFHGWATNEKLFF. The CDR3 DNA follows: TGTGCCAGTAGTATATTTCACGGCTGGGCAACTAATGAAAAACTGTTTTTT.

The J gene is TRBJ2-7, the V gene TRBV12-3 or TRBV12-4; D is tentatively TRBD1 or TRBD2 (5 bases each). The germline V and J ends were trimmed by 4 bases and 2 bases, with 9 bases remaining between them. The CDR3 consists of 13 residues. CDR3 in DNA: TGTGCCAGCAGTTATCAGGGAGCCTACGAGCAGTACTTC. Translating gives CASSYQGAYEQYF.

This chain links TRBV19 with TRBJ1-1; possible D gene TRBD1, 5 bases. The CDR3 is 16 residues long. Germline V CDR1 and CDR2: LNHDA, SQIVND (reference sequence). The germline V and J ends were trimmed by 5 bases and 1 base, with 17 bases remaining between them. Here the CDR3 reads CASSFRARGTNTEAFF. CDR3 coding DNA: TGTGCCAGTAGTTTCCGAGCCCGGGGCACGAACACTGAAGCTTTCTTT.

The chain recombines TRBV2 with TRBJ1-4; no definite D call. The CDR3 is 14 amino acids. Germline CDR1 is SNHLY and CDR2 is FYNNEI. With 7 bases removed from V and 6 bases from J, the gap between germline ends came to 15 bases. The CDR3 spells CASNYVRRDEKLFF. CDR3 in DNA: TGTGCCAGCAATTATGTGCGCCGGGATGAAAAACTGTTTTTT.

The gene calls are TRBV9 and TRBJ2-7, with D possibly matching TRBD1 (6 bases). The CDR3 covers 14 residues. Germline values: CDR1 SGDLS, CDR2 YYNGEE. V was cut by 6 bases and J by 0 bases, with 13 bases left in between. The CDR3 loop reads CASTSDRDSYEQYF. The CDR3 nucleotides are TGTGCCAGCACCTCGGACAGAGACTCCTACGAGCAGTACTTC.

The table lists this clone with a count of one. The chain links TRBV27 to TRBJ1-2, with TRBD1 matching 9 bases. This CDR3 spans 13 amino acids. CDR1 MNHEY and CDR2 SMNVEV come from the germline V gene (reference sequence). The trim removed 3 bases at V and 7 bases at J, leaving 3 bases unmatched. Here the CDR3 reads CASSFWDRAGYTF. The CDR3 region has the DNA TGTGCCAGCAGTTTCTGGGACAGGGCTGGCTACACCTTC.

This sequence joins TRBV7-8 and TRBJ1-5; D gene unclear. There are 15 residues in the CDR3. Trimming pared 1 base from V and 0 bases from J, leaving 7 bases between. Germline CDR1 and CDR2: SGHVS and FQNEAQ. Written as DNA, the CDR3 is TGTGCCAGCAGCTTAGAGAGGTTTAGCAATCAGCCCCAGCATTTT. It yields the protein CASSLERFSNQPQHF.

This clone appeared once. The chain employs TRBV3-1 (or the pseudogene TRBV3-2) and TRBJ1-6, with no clear D. V lost 0 bases and J lost 9, with 6 bases in between. The CDR3 has 13 residues. In germline, CDR1 is LGHDT, CDR2 YNNKEL (reference sequence). The CDR3 here is CASSQDRISPLHF. CDR3 nucleotide sequence: TGTGCCAGCAGCCAAGATCGGATTTCACCCCTCCACTTT.

This chain connects TRBV7-2 to TRBJ2-2; D is uncertain. This CDR3 is 11 amino acids long. Germline-derived CDR1 and CDR2 are SGHTA and FQGNSA. Trimming took off 5 bases at V and 7 bases at J, with 5 bases between the two ends. CDR3 nucleotide sequence: TGTGCCAGCAGCCCCGGCGGGGAGCTGTTTTTT. It translates to CASSPGGELFF.

The rearrangement joins TRBV4-3 to TRBJ2-7, with D unresolved. The CDR3 extends over 15 amino acids. V lost 2 bases to trimming and J lost 2 bases, with 13 bases between them. Germline V lookup: CDR1 LGHNA, CDR2 YSLEER. The CDR3 region has the DNA TGCGCCAGCAGCCAAAGCCGCACCCGGGCCTACGAGCAGTACTTC. Residues: CASSQSRTRAYEQYF.

The genes are TRBV9 and TRBJ2-3, with 10 bases lining up with TRBD2. There are 14 residues in the CDR3. In germline, CDR1 is SGDLS, CDR2 YYNGEE. With 4 bases clipped from V and 3 bases from J, the junction kept 2 bases outside the gene matches. In DNA form, the CDR3 reads TGTGCCAGCAGCAATAGCGGGGGGACAGATACGCAGTATTTT. Protein: CASSNSGGTDTQYF.

V and J are TRBV6-5 and TRBJ2-1; no reliable D call. Between the trimmed V and J ends, which lost 5 bases and 2 bases, there was a span of 7 bases. The CDR3 consists of 13 residues. Germline CDR1 reads MNHEY; CDR2 reads SVGAGI. As DNA, the CDR3 is TGTGCCAGCAGTACCGCCCCCTACAATGAGCAGTTCTTC. Protein product: CASSTAPYNEQFF.

The chain has TRBV5-4 and TRBJ2-7; 11 bases map to TRBD1. This CDR3 is built from 15 residues. The V gene end was trimmed by 4 bases and the J gene end by 4 bases; junction bases not matched to a gene: 7. Germline CDR1 SGHNT, CDR2 YYREEE (reference sequence). CDR3 sequence reads: CASSLGTGGGYEQYF. The CDR3 bases are TGTGCCAGCAGCCTTGGGACAGGGGGAGGATACGAGCAGTACTTC.

The V call is TRBV9, the J call TRBJ1-5; 10 nucleotides agree with TRBD1. Germline lookup yields CDR1 SGDLS and CDR2 YYNGEE. This CDR3 spans 15 amino acids. V lost 3 bases and J lost 9; bases outside the gene matches: 9. Written as DNA, the CDR3 is TGTGCCAGCAGCGCCGGGACAGGGGACCAGGGGCCCCAGCATTTT. Protein: CASSAGTGDQGPQHF.

V is TRBV9 and J is TRBJ2-1; 11 positions agree with TRBD2. The CDR3 has 17 residues. Trimming removed 0 bases from V and 4 bases from J; junction bases left unmatched: 6. Germline assignment: CDR1 SGDLS and CDR2 YYNGEE. The CDR3 protein is CASSVEVAGGRYNEQFF. The CDR3 coding sequence is TGTGCCAGCAGCGTAGAGGTAGCGGGGGGGCGATACAATGAGCAGTTCTTC.

V is TRBV7-9 and J is TRBJ2-5; TRBD2 is a possible D gene (7 bases). Germline V gives CDR1 SEHNR, CDR2 FQNEAQ (reference sequence). The length of the CDR3 is 16 residues. Trimming cost V 8 bases and J 1 base, with 20 bases left between them. CDR3 residues: CASRWGASGIQETQYF. CDR3 in DNA: TGTGCCAGCCGCTGGGGGGCTAGCGGTATCCAAGAGACCCAGTACTTC.

The chain links TRBV5-4 to TRBJ1-4; D uncertain. The CDR3 runs to 13 residues. Deletions cut 4 bases from V and 3 bases from J, with 7 bases between. CDR1 is SGHNT, CDR2 YYREEE, per germline (reference sequence). CDR3 sequence (DNA): TGTGCCAGCAGCCCGGGCCCTAATGAAAAACTGTTTTTT. Its translation: CASSPGPNEKLFF.

This clone was counted a few times. The CDR3, as DNA: TGTGCCAGCAGTTTAGCGCAGGGGTCACCCCTCCACTTT. As protein: CASSLAQGSPLHF. This chain joins TRBV12-3 or TRBV12-4 and TRBJ1-6; D is possibly TRBD1 (6 bases). The CDR3 contains 13 residues. V lost 0 bases and J lost 10, with 7 bases in between.

The J gene is TRBJ2-7, the V gene TRBV10-3, with 7 bases aligning to TRBD1. The CDR3 runs to 16 residues. Germline CDR1 and CDR2: ENHRY and SYGVKD. After removal of 4 bases from V and 0 bases from J, the junction contained 9 bases not matched to a gene. The CDR3 protein is CAISGVTGLSSYEQYF. DNA for the CDR3: TGTGCCATCAGTGGAGTGACAGGGCTAAGCTCCTACGAGCAGTACTTC.

This clone was seen a few times. V and J are TRBV5-6 and TRBJ1-5; TRBD1 aligns across 8 bases. The CDR3 length is 15 residues. CDR1 SGHDT and CDR2 YYEEEE come from the germline V gene. V lost 1 base to trimming and J lost 4 bases; unmatched junction nucleotides: 4. In nucleotides, the CDR3 is TGTGCCAGCAGCTTGACAGGGGGAGGAAATCAGCCCCAGCATTTT. Its translation: CASSLTGGGNQPQHF.